The next 24 T cell receptor beta chains were all read from a single sample in a study of PD-L1 blockade in urothelial cancer. Described time point: peripheral blood 6 weeks after treatment start. Clones were read by immunoSEQ multiplex PCR, and TCRdb kept only the in-frame ones, dropping some. The sample carries about 50,000 clones, more than 75% recorded once. Specimen: PBMCs, collected around atezolizumab (anti-PD-L1) treatment. Receptors were obtained from a man in his 60s with urothelial cancer.

V is TRBV30 and J is TRBJ2-2; TRBD2 aligns across 7 bases. CDR1 is GTSNPN, CDR2 SVGIG, per germline (reference sequence). The CDR3 has 15 amino acids. V lost 2 bases, J lost 2 bases, and 5 bases stayed unmatched. This CDR3 is CAWSLLAHNTGELFF. The CDR3 coding sequence is TGTGCCTGGAGTCTACTAGCGCACAACACCGGGGAGCTGTTTTTT.

V and J are TRBV7-9 and TRBJ2-2, with TRBD2 matching over 10 bases. CDR3 size: 15 residues. V dropped 6 bases and J dropped 6; count of bases not matched to a gene: 7. CDR1 is SEHNR, CDR2 FQNEAQ, per germline (reference sequence). CDR3 amino acids: CASRQAGGSPGELFF. The CDR3 DNA is TGTGCCAGCAGACAAGCGGGGGGGTCCCCCGGGGAGCTGTTTTTT.

The chain couples TRBV15 to TRBJ2-3, with TRBD2 matching over 7 bases. V lost 0 bases to trimming and J lost 5 bases; unmatched junction nucleotides: 8. The germline V gene encodes CDR1 LNHNV and CDR2 YYDKDF (reference sequence). CDR3 length: 16 amino acids. CDR3 coding DNA: TGTGCCACCAGCAGAGATGGGCAGGGAGGGATAGATACGCAGTATTTT. Protein sequence: CATSRDGQGGIDTQYF.

The rearrangement joins TRBV7-8 to TRBJ2-3, with TRBD1 identical over 10 bases. The CDR3 runs 15 residues. Germline loops: CDR1 SGHVS, CDR2 FQNEAQ. The junction had 3 bases not matched to a gene; V was cut back by 4 bases and J by 2 bases. CDR3: CASSWTGGITDTQYF. The CDR3 DNA reads as TGTGCCAGCAGCTGGACAGGGGGAATCACAGATACGCAGTATTTT.

The gene calls are TRBV2 and TRBJ1-2; D unresolved. V dropped 1 base and J dropped 7 bases, with 13 bases sitting between them. Per germline, CDR1 SNHLY and CDR2 FYNNEI. This CDR3 comprises 14 residues. The CDR3 sequence: CASSEEELISGYTF. DNA for the CDR3: TGTGCCAGCAGTGAAGAGGAGCTAATAAGTGGCTACACCTTC.

V gene TRBV5-1 combines with J gene TRBJ2-7, with D hard to call. The V gene's germline CDR1 is SGHRS and CDR2 YFSETQ. V lost 2 bases and J lost 4, with 4 bases in between. This CDR3 region has 11 residues. The CDR3 DNA sequence: TGCGCCAGCAGCTTTGAGTACGAGCAGTACTTC. It is translated as CASSFEYEQYF.

This chain joins TRBV7-2 and TRBJ2-3; D not resolved. Germline values: CDR1 SGHTA, CDR2 FQGNSA. The length of the CDR3 is 14 residues. V dropped 5 bases and J dropped 1 base, with 10 bases sitting between them. The CDR3 sequence is CASSPSGGTDTQYF. CDR3 coding DNA: TGTGCCAGCAGCCCCTCAGGTGGCACAGATACGCAGTATTTT.

This chain connects TRBV7-8 to TRBJ2-1, with 8 bases lining up with TRBD1. V was pared by 1 base and J by 2 bases, with 10 bases of the junction left unmatched. There are 18 residues in the CDR3. Germline assignment: CDR1 SGHVS and CDR2 FQNEAQ. The CDR3 protein is CASSLVLAGTGAYNEQFF. CDR3 in DNA: TGTGCCAGCAGCTTAGTCCTAGCCGGGACAGGAGCCTACAATGAGCAGTTCTTC.

V and J are TRBV6-5 and TRBJ2-5; TRBD2 might be the D (5 bases). The CDR3 runs 13 residues. Looked up from germline, CDR1 is MNHEY and CDR2 is SVGAGI. Trimming removed 5 bases from V and 5 bases from J, with 12 bases in between. As DNA, the CDR3 is TGTGCCAGCAGTCAGACCTGGAGGGAGACCCAGTACTTC. The encoded protein is CASSQTWRETQYF.

A single count supports this clone. J is TRBJ2-3 and V is TRBV5-6, with a tentative D call TRBD2 (6 bases). The CDR3 totals 15 residues. Germline V gene sequence: CDR1 SGHDT, CDR2 YYEEEE. V lost 1 base and J 1 base, leaving 10 bases between the germline ends. Here the CDR3 DNA reads TGTGCCAGCAGCTTGCTAGCGTCTGGCACAGATACGCAGTATTTT. Protein product: CASSLLASGTDTQYF.

The V call is TRBV5-1, the J call TRBJ2-1; possibly TRBD2 for D (5 bases). Trimming cost V 0 bases and J 9 bases, with 10 bases left between them. Germline CDR1 is SGHRS and CDR2 is YFSETQ. The CDR3 has 13 amino acids. The CDR3 nucleotides read TGCGCCAGCAGCTTGGTCCAGAGCGGTGAGCAGTTCTTC. This sequence encodes CASSLVQSGEQFF.

This rearrangement joins TRBV9 to TRBJ2-3, with TRBD2 matching 9 bases. The CDR3 is 17 amino acids. The J segment lost 3 bases and the V segment lost 4 bases, leaving 12 bases of the junction unmatched. Germline loops: CDR1 SGDLS, CDR2 YYNGEE. The chain's CDR3 is CASSFGAGGDGTDTQYF. The CDR3 DNA reads TGTGCCAGCAGCTTTGGAGCGGGGGGTGACGGTACAGATACGCAGTATTTT.

This clone was counted a few times. The chain couples TRBV5-1 to TRBJ1-1; a possible D gene is TRBD1 (5 bases). The CDR3 length is 15 residues. Per the germline V gene, CDR1 is SGHRS and CDR2 is YFSETQ. Trimming pared 0 bases from V and 1 base from J, leaving 10 bases between. CDR3 DNA sequence: TGCGCCAGCAGCTTGGGCCCAACAGGGAACACTGAAGCTTTCTTT. Its protein product is CASSLGPTGNTEAFF.

This chain uses TRBV7-8 with TRBJ2-1, with TRBD2 identical over 7 bases. Germline trimming cut 0 bases from V and 7 bases from J; bases unmatched to any gene: 24. The length of the CDR3 is 21 residues. CDR1 is SGHVS and CDR2 is FQNEAQ in the germline V gene. The CDR3 is CASSLAGSGEAGFPGENEQFF. CDR3 in DNA: TGTGCCAGCAGCTTAGCCGGTAGCGGCGAAGCGGGGTTTCCCGGGGAAAATGAGCAGTTCTTC.

The V and J genes are TRBV19 and TRBJ2-2; 11 bases map to TRBD2. Germline V CDR1 and CDR2: LNHDA, SQIVND (reference sequence). CDR3 length: 14 amino acids. With V trimmed by 6 bases and J by 6 bases, 3 bases remained unmatched. The CDR3 nucleotides read TGTGCCAGTAGATTAGCGGGGGGGCCCGGGGAGCTGTTTTTT. Its protein product is CASRLAGGPGELFF. The variable domain in full, with the rest retrieved from reference TRBV19 and TRBJ2-2, is DGGITQSPKYLFRKEGQNVTLSCEQNLNHDAMYWYRQDPGQGLRLIYYSQIVNDFQKGDIAEGYSVSREKKESFPLTVTSAQKNPTAFYLCASRLAGGPGELFFGEGSRLTVL.

V and J are TRBV19 and TRBJ1-2, with D tentatively TRBD1 (5 bases). Germline V gene data show CDR1 as LNHDA and CDR2 as SQIVND (reference sequence). The CDR3 sequence is 15 residues long. Trimming pared 1 base from V and 4 bases from J, leaving 13 bases between. The CDR3 loop reads CASSIVAGTGYGYTF. The DNA of the CDR3 is TGTGCCAGTAGTATAGTGGCGGGGACGGGCTATGGCTACACCTTC.

The chain is built from TRBV9 and TRBJ1-2; D is uncertain. The CDR3 length is 12 residues. Trimming stripped 2 bases from V and 4 bases from J, with 6 bases between. Looked up from germline, CDR1 is SGDLS and CDR2 is YYNGEE. The CDR3 loop is CASSVGSYGYTF. In DNA form, the CDR3 reads TGTGCCAGCAGCGTTGGCAGCTATGGCTACACCTTC.

The rearrangement uses TRBV27 and TRBJ2-5, with no clear D. CDR3 length: 13 amino acids. With 0 bases removed from V and 5 bases from J, the gap between germline ends came to 7 bases. Germline V CDR1 and CDR2: MNHEY, SMNVEV (reference sequence). CDR3 DNA: TGTGCCAGCAGTTTATCGTATATTGAGACCCAGTACTTC. It specifies CASSLSYIETQYF.

This clone was observed a single time. V usage is TRBV14 and J usage is TRBJ2-1, with TRBD2 matching over 9 bases. The germline CDR1 and CDR2 sequences are SGHDN and FVKESK. V lost 5 bases, J lost 5 bases, and 13 bases stayed unmatched. This CDR3 contains 17 residues. The CDR3 protein is CASSSPPGTSPNNEQFF. CDR3 in DNA: TGTGCCAGCAGCTCCCCCCCCGGGACTAGCCCTAACAATGAGCAGTTCTTC. The full variable domain, in which reference TRBV14 and TRBJ2-1 provide the parts outside the CDR3, is EAGVTQFPSHSVIEKGQTVTLRCDPISGHDNLYWYRRVMGKEIKFLLHFVKESKQDESGMPNNRFLAERTGGTYSTLKVQPAELEDSGVYFCASSSPPGTSPNNEQFFGPGTRLTVL.

The chain uses TRBV5-1 and TRBJ2-1; a weak D match, TRBD1 (5 bases). This CDR3 is built from 13 residues. Germline V gene lookup returns CDR1 SGHRS and CDR2 YFSETQ. V was cut by 1 base and J by 10 bases, with 12 bases left in between. CDR3: CASSLSSQGEQFF. The CDR3 DNA sequence: TGCGCCAGCAGCTTGTCCTCGCAGGGAGAGCAGTTCTTC.

J is TRBJ2-1 and V is TRBV30, with 9 bases identical to TRBD1. The CDR3 runs 16 residues. Per germline, CDR1 GTSNPN and CDR2 SVGIG (reference sequence). After removal of 3 bases from V and 6 bases from J, the junction contained 12 bases not matched to a gene. In nucleotides, the CDR3 is TGTGCCTGGAGCCCACACGACAGGGGGGAATCCAATGAGCAGTTCTTC. Translated, it gives CAWSPHDRGESNEQFF.

The V and J genes are TRBV7-2 and TRBJ2-1; 13 bases are a match to TRBD2. CDR1 is SGHTA, CDR2 FQGNSA, per germline. Germline trimming cut 5 bases from V and 10 bases from J; bases unmatched to any gene: 11. The CDR3 spans 16 residues. The CDR3 nucleotides read TGTGCCAGCAGCCGACGGACTAGCGGGGGTCTGGGGGAGCAGTTCTTC. Its translation: CASSRRTSGGLGEQFF.

V is TRBV14 and J is TRBJ1-2, with D hard to call. The CDR3 totals 15 residues. The germline CDR1 and CDR2 sequences are SGHDN and FVKESK. Trimming pared 4 bases from V and 0 bases from J, leaving 12 bases between. CDR3 in DNA: TGTGCCAGCAGCCTATTGGGCAGTTCTAACTATGGCTACACCTTC. Its translation: CASSLLGSSNYGYTF.

This chain uses TRBV6-6 with TRBJ2-5; 7 nucleotides match TRBD2. Germline V gene sequence: CDR1 MNHNY, CDR2 SVGAGI (reference sequence). V trimming: 2 bases; J trimming: 0 bases; junction bases outside the gene matches: 0. CDR3 length: 14 residues. The CDR3 here is CASSYRGDQETQYF. For the CDR3, the DNA is TGTGCCAGCAGTTACCGGGGGGACCAAGAGACCCAGTACTTC.